The following is a T cell receptor beta chain sequence with its context. The CDR3 extends over 15 amino acids. The ends were cut back, 1 base at V and 1 base at J, with 10 bases in the middle. The germline V gene has CDR1 LGHDT and CDR2 YNNKEL (reference sequence). The data originate from a study of blood T cell repertoires in COVID-19. In the authors' methods: Reference gene primer amplification gave estimated nucleated cell counts. The assay was immunoSEQ multiplex PCR, and TCRdb's table has in-frame clones only and misses some. That table supplies the V and J calls and clone size; D and trimming were determined from the DNA. The table records 340,000 or so clones, around 90% of them present only once.

The source is a man aged 45-65 years with active or convalescent COVID-19. The chain combines TRBV3-1 (or the pseudogene TRBV3-2) with TRBJ2-5; D is unclear. Sequenced: peripheral blood. CDR3 coding DNA: TGTGCCAGCAGCCAAGTCCCCGGGTCCCAAGAGACCCAGTACTTC. Its protein is CASSQVPGSQETQYF.